The 23 T cell receptor beta chains below all came from one sample that was sequenced in a study of CD8 T cells in Susac syndrome. cDNA came from about 0.5 to 1 ug RNA primed by random hexamers. Via MiXCR, TCRdb re-called the immunoSEQ multiplex PCR reads, giving one row per CDR3 protein. The sample has some 90,000 distinct CDR3 sequences; roughly 93% are singletons. What was sequenced was CD8+ T cells from PBMCs. All receptors derive from a human donor in good health.

This clonotype has just one count. The chain has TRBV4-1 and TRBJ2-1, with D perhaps TRBD1 or TRBD2 (5 bases each). Germline V gene sequence: CDR1 MGHRA, CDR2 YSYEKL. Trimming pared 6 bases from V and 6 bases from J, leaving 24 bases between. The CDR3 contains 17 residues. CDR3 coding DNA: TGCGCCAGCAGGCCATATTCGGGAAGGGGTCCGGCCAATGAGCAGTTCTTC. This sequence encodes CASRPYSGRGPANEQFF.

The J gene is TRBJ2-3, the V gene TRBV13; D unresolved. V shed 3 bases and J shed 5 bases, with 9 bases lying between them. Germline-derived CDR1 and CDR2 are PRHDT and FYEKMQ (reference sequence). The CDR3 covers 13 residues. CDR3 sequence (DNA): TGTGCCAGCAGCTTGCAGGCGGAAGATACGCAGTATTTT. Protein sequence: CASSLQAEDTQYF.

The chain employs TRBV13 and TRBJ2-6, with TRBD2 as a possible D gene (5 bases). The CDR3 has 17 amino acids. Germline V CDR1 and CDR2: PRHDT, FYEKMQ (reference sequence). V was shortened by 5 bases and J by 0 bases, with 14 bases between the two germline ends. The CDR3 region is CASSGPGSYSGANVLTF. Here the CDR3 DNA reads TGTGCCAGCAGCGGACCGGGATCTTACTCTGGGGCCAACGTCCTGACTTTC.

The rearrangement joins TRBV6-6 to TRBJ2-7; D might be TRBD1 or TRBD2, each matching 5 bases. CDR3 length: 15 residues. Germline CDR1 MNHNY, CDR2 SVGAGI (reference sequence). Trimming cost V 2 bases and J 3 bases, with 14 bases left between them. As DNA, the CDR3 is TGTGCCAGCAGTTACGGAGAGGGACCAATCTACGAGCAGTACTTC. The encoded protein is CASSYGEGPIYEQYF.

This chain links TRBV7-9 with TRBJ2-7; D is unclear. Germline V gene sequence: CDR1 SEHNR, CDR2 FQNEAQ (reference sequence). The V end lost 1 base, the J end lost 1 base, and 14 bases lay between the germline ends. This CDR3 region has 16 residues. CDR3 nucleotides: TGTGCCAGCAGCTTAGGTCCCCCTACCCCGTCCTACGAGCAGTACTTC. Protein sequence: CASSLGPPTPSYEQYF.

The CDR3 nucleotides read TGTGCCAGCACCGCCACGGGGGCCTCCTACGAGCAGTACTTC. It translates to CASTATGASYEQYF. The chain is built from TRBV6-2 or TRBV6-3 and TRBJ2-7; tentatively, D is TRBD1 or TRBD2 (6 bases each). The V gene's germline CDR1 is MNHEY and CDR2 SVGEGT. CDR3 length: 14 residues. Between the trimmed V and J ends, which lost 7 bases and 0 bases, there was a span of 13 bases.

This clonotype was detected only a few times. The CDR3 DNA follows: TGTGCCAGCAGTTCAGATACGCAGTATTTT. Its translation is CASSSDTQYF. The chain combines TRBV12-3 or TRBV12-4 with TRBJ2-3; D remains unclear. The CDR3 has 10 amino acids. V gave up 4 bases and J gave up 4 bases, with 0 bases separating them.

The V gene is TRBV15, the J gene TRBJ1-2; TRBD1 might be the D (6 bases). CDR1 is LNHNV and CDR2 is YYDKDF in the germline V gene (reference sequence). V was shortened by 0 bases and J by 3 bases, with 14 bases between the two germline ends. The CDR3 consists of 16 residues. Here the CDR3 DNA reads TGTGCCACCAGCAGAGATGACGCAGGGGCTTACTATGGCTACACCTTC. Protein sequence: CATSRDDAGAYYGYTF.

The chain has TRBV5-1 and TRBJ1-2; D is perhaps TRBD1 (5 bases). CDR3 size: 16 residues. CDR1 is SGHRS, CDR2 YFSETQ, per germline. Between the trimmed V and J ends, which lost 0 bases and 0 bases, there was a span of 12 bases. The CDR3 sequence: CASSLGYRPTNYGYTF. CDR3 bases: TGCGCCAGCAGCTTGGGGTACAGGCCCACTAACTATGGCTACACCTTC.

As concerns this clonotype: The germline gene is not matched at one end of the junction; a read error may be the cause. The chain links TRBV5-1 to TRBJ1-1; D is unclear. CDR3 length: 14 residues. Germline CDR1 is SGHRS and CDR2 is YFSETQ. Here the CDR3 DNA reads TGTGCCAGCAGCTTGACCGGCGTGAACACTGAAGCTTTCTTT. It translates to CASSLTGVNTEAFF.

This chain uses TRBV25-1 with TRBJ1-1; tentatively, D is TRBD1 (5 bases). V gave up 7 bases and J gave up 1 base, with 10 bases separating them. Germline lookup yields CDR1 MGHDK and CDR2 SYGVNS. The CDR3 has 13 residues. CDR3 sequence (DNA): TGTGCCAGCAACGACAGACAGAACACTGAAGCTTTCTTT. Translating it yields CASNDRQNTEAFF. The full variable domain, rest sourced from reference TRBV25-1 and TRBJ1-1, is EADIYQTPRYLVIGTGKKITLECSQTMGHDKMYWYQQDPGMELHLIHYSYGVNSTEKGDLSSESTVSRIRTEHFPLTLESARPSHTSQYLCASNDRQNTEAFFGQGTRLTVV.

The V call is TRBV19, the J call TRBJ1-2, with a tentative D call TRBD1 (6 bases). The CDR3 is 16 residues long. CDR1 and CDR2 (germline): LNHDA, SQIVND (reference sequence). V was trimmed by 10 bases and J by 0 bases, leaving 21 bases between them. Here the CDR3 DNA reads TGTGCCATCAAAGTATGGGGGCCAGCCTCTAACTATGGCTACACCTTC. The encoded protein is CAIKVWGPASNYGYTF.

The V call is TRBV7-9, the J call TRBJ2-4, with D tentatively TRBD1 (5 bases). The CDR3 length is 16 residues. The germline V gene has CDR1 SEHNR and CDR2 FQNEAQ (reference sequence). Between the trimmed V and J ends, which lost 4 bases and 0 bases, there was a span of 13 bases. CDR3 DNA: TGTGCCAGCAGCTCCTGGACACCCATAGCCAAAAACATTCAGTACTTC. It specifies CASSSWTPIAKNIQYF.

The chain joins TRBV27 to TRBJ2-2, with a weak D call TRBD1 (5 bases). This CDR3 is 14 amino acids long. The V gene lost 7 bases and the J gene lost 5 bases, with 14 bases spanning the gap. Germline CDR1 reads MNHEY; CDR2 reads SMNVEV (reference sequence). CDR3 coding DNA: TGTGCCAGCAACCCCTCTGGGGCGACCGGGGAGCTGTTTTTT. This sequence encodes CASNPSGATGELFF.

The table lists this clonotype with a count of one. The chain couples TRBV5-1 to TRBJ2-1; 7 bases line up with TRBD2. The CDR3 has 15 amino acids. With 1 base clipped from V and 10 bases from J, the junction kept 11 bases outside the gene matches. Germline V gene sequence: CDR1 SGHRS, CDR2 YFSETQ. The CDR3 nucleotides read TGCGCCAGCAGCTTGTTTACTAGCGAGAGTGAGGAGCAGTTCTTC. Protein sequence: CASSLFTSESEEQFF.

The rearrangement links TRBV6-5 to TRBJ2-7; tentatively, D is TRBD2 (5 bases). The CDR3 runs 12 residues. V lost 2 bases and J 5 bases, leaving 7 bases between the germline ends. The germline gives CDR1 MNHEY, CDR2 SVGAGI. The CDR3 loop reads CASSYPGNEQYF. In nucleotides, the CDR3 is TGTGCCAGCAGTTACCCGGGGAACGAGCAGTACTTC.

The gene calls are TRBV9 and TRBJ2-1, with 9 bases that match TRBD2. CDR1 is SGDLS, CDR2 YYNGEE, per germline. This CDR3 is built from 15 residues. The V gene end was trimmed by 0 bases and the J gene end by 8 bases; junction bases not matched to a gene: 6. CDR3 loop: CASSVAARGGYEQFF. The DNA for the CDR3 is TGTGCCAGCAGCGTAGCCGCGCGGGGGGGCTATGAGCAGTTCTTC.

This sequence joins TRBV7-2 and TRBJ2-5; 12 bases agree with TRBD2. The junction had 12 bases not matched to a gene; V was cut back by 0 bases and J by 7 bases. This CDR3 is built from 18 residues. Germline V gene lookup returns CDR1 SGHTA and CDR2 FQGNSA. CDR3 protein: CASSLAAGLAGKEGTQYF. The CDR3, as DNA: TGTGCCAGCAGCTTAGCAGCAGGACTAGCGGGGAAGGAGGGGACCCAGTACTTC.

V usage is TRBV29-1 and J usage is TRBJ1-2; TRBD1 aligns across 7 bases. Germline CDR1 SQVTM, CDR2 ANQGSEA. With 7 bases clipped from V and 4 bases from J, the junction kept 9 bases outside the gene matches. The CDR3 sequence is 13 residues long. This chain's CDR3 is CSADGTEGYGYTF. CDR3 DNA sequence: TGCAGCGCTGATGGGACAGAAGGCTATGGCTACACCTTC.

The gene calls are TRBV9 and TRBJ1-1, with D uncertain. This CDR3 is 14 amino acids long. Trimming removed 4 bases from V and 1 base from J, with 11 bases in between. The germline CDR1 and CDR2 sequences are SGDLS and YYNGEE. CDR3 bases: TGTGCCAGCAGCCTCACGGGCCCGAACACTGAAGCTTTCTTT. Its translation: CASSLTGPNTEAFF.

As DNA, the CDR3 is TGCGCCAGCAGTCAACCAGGGGTCCAAGAGACCCAGTACTTC. It specifies CASSQPGVQETQYF. The chain combines TRBV23-1 with TRBJ2-5; tentatively, D is TRBD1 (6 bases). TRBV23-1 is known as an ORF, though its function is uncertain. The germline V and J ends were trimmed by 2 bases and 1 base, with 8 bases remaining between them. The CDR3 sequence is 14 residues long.

V and J are TRBV29-1 and TRBJ1-2; a possible D gene is TRBD1 (5 bases). The CDR3 is 11 amino acids. The germline CDR1 and CDR2 sequences are SQVTM and ANQGSEA. Trimming shortened V by 4 bases and J by 5 bases, and 8 bases separated the two germline ends. The CDR3 loop is CSVVWGYGYTF. Here the CDR3 DNA reads TGCAGCGTTGTATGGGGGTATGGCTACACCTTC.

This rearrangement joins TRBV4-1 to TRBJ2-2; D is unresolved. The CDR3 is made up of 16 amino acids. Per the germline V gene, CDR1 is MGHRA and CDR2 is YSYEKL. Trimming shortened V by 1 base and J by 1 base, and 10 bases separated the two germline ends. The DNA of the CDR3 is TGCGCCAGCAGCCAAGGGGCTAGTGAGAACACCGGGGAGCTGTTTTTT. It specifies CASSQGASENTGELFF.